This TCR beta chain was obtained from a study of blood T cell repertoires in COVID-19 (dated by TCRdb to about 2020). About the investigation overall: Collaborator samples came from the United States, Italy and Spain and covered acute and convalescent phases of COVID-19. The repertoires were made available in a free public database intended to serve as a resource for research on the immune response to SARS-CoV-2. Where available, HLA class I and class II types were taken from metadata supplied by the sample provider and were not determined by assay-based typing. Samples came from the ongoing ImmuneRACE study (first 160 participants) plus 1,254 subjects from 6 global collaborators. The material from the prospective study consisted of cDNA or gDNA derived from T cells, B-cell-depleted T cells, or PBMCs. Deeply sampled blood TCRbeta repertoires from subjects exposed to, actively infected with, or recovered from COVID-19 were included in the dataset. The sample metadata nearly always contained a de-identified subject ID, COVID-19 status, age in years and sex. Results and caveats for the whole study, not just this receptor: The amount of clinical and demographic metadata varied by source and participant and was provided uncurated.

The immunoSEQ Assay, a bias-controlled multiplex PCR, was used to amplify TCRbeta CDR3 regions from genomic DNA. The original pipeline was this. The number of nucleated cells in each sample was estimated by amplification of reference gene primers within the assay. To quantify the absolute abundance of each unique TCRbeta CDR3 rearrangement, sequence reads were collapsed and filtered. For each sample, productive Simpson clonality was calculated as the square root of Simpson's diversity index across productive rearrangements. What TCRdb holds here is the immuneACCESS table cut down to in-frame rearrangements. Part of the clones is not present; checked against another copy, under half of the missing clones reflect an unresolved V gene, and the others are unexplained. V, J and clone size are those of that table, while D and trimming were read from the DNA. Here the sample has some 200,000 clones; approximately 81% occur a single time. The ten largest clones take up over 2.5% of the sample.

Trimming costs V 7 bases and J 4 bases, and their ends lie 8 bases apart. From the germline V gene, CDR1 is SNHLY and CDR2 is FYNNEI. Including cysteine and phenylalanine, the CDR3 has 13 amino acids. Solely the CDR3 DNA is kept, with 39 bases framed from the first base. Samples from volunteer blood donors who had recovered from COVID-19 were contributed by a second Seattle source. Collaborating institutions collected whole blood in K2EDTA tubes following their own protocols. For TCRbeta analysis, collaborators shipped samples as frozen whole blood, isolated PBMCs, or DNA extracted from either of those sample types. This clone turned up a few times. Its antigen is currently not known. Base qualities are missing; no much larger clone stands one base away.

The TCR sequence derives from a man aged 50 to 59 who had recovered from COVID-19. The V and J segments used are TRBV2 and TRBJ1-6; a weak D assignment points to TRBD1 (6 bases agree). The sample was peripheral blood. The nucleotides are TGTGCCAGCAAGGACAGATATAATTCACCCCTCCACTTT. Translated, this gives CASKDRYNSPLHF. Extended through the reference TRBV2 and TRBJ1-6 proteins, this CDR3 yields the full variable domain: EPEVTQTPSHQVTQMGQEVILRCVPISNHLYFYWYRQILGQKVEFLVSFYNNEISEKSEIFDDQFSVERPDGSNFTLKIRSTKLEDSAMYFCASKDRYNSPLHFGNGTRLTVT.